Below, 28 T cell receptor beta chains from the same sample are listed, as sequenced in a study of human T cells and chemical hapten exposure. The time point: pre-sensitization, week 0. Treatment here: therapeutic diphenylcyclopropenone sensitization with weekly scalp DPC. TCRdb called the RACE reads again in MiXCR, with one record for every CDR3 protein. The data show 35,000 to 50,000 distinct CDR3 sequences, 9.5% to 15% seen once. The source material was whole blood, sampled in connection with sensitization to the hapten diphenylcyclopropenone (DPC). These receptors originate from a woman in her twenties or thirties with alopecia areata. Some clones in this sample may be carry-over from other donors' samples.

This clonotype was seen repeatedly, ten times or more. The CDR3 DNA is TGTGCCACCAATGAGGGGTCAGAGACCCAGTACTTC. It is translated as CATNEGSETQYF. The chain uses TRBV15 and TRBJ2-5, with D perhaps assigned TRBD1 or TRBD2 (5 bases each). Per the germline V gene, CDR1 is LNHNV and CDR2 is YYDKDF (reference sequence). This CDR3 spans 12 amino acids. Trimming removed 7 bases at V and 4 bases at J, with 10 bases between.

This clonotype was seen more than once but under ten times. This rearrangement joins TRBV12-2 to TRBJ2-1; the tabulated D call, TRBD2, remains unverified against the DNA. TRBV12-2 is a pseudogene. The CDR3 consists of 19 residues. CDR3 DNA: TGTGCAAGTCGCTTAATGAGCGGACGGTCCAGTCTAACCTACAATGAGCAGTTCTTC. Translating it yields CASRLMSGRSSLTYNEQFF.

This clonotype came up a few times. The chain combines TRBV9 with TRBJ2-5, with a possible D match to TRBD1 (5 bases). The CDR3 runs 15 residues. Trimming removed 0 bases at V and 5 bases at J, with 14 bases between. Germline V gene data show CDR1 as SGDLS and CDR2 as YYNGEE. The CDR3 nucleotides read TGTGCCAGCAGCGTAGCTACAGGCCTCAGTGAGACCCAGTACTTC. Protein sequence: CASSVATGLSETQYF.

This CDR3 is CASSLAPGSGNTIYF. CDR3 in DNA: TGTGCCAGCAGCTTAGCCCCAGGCTCTGGAAACACCATATATTTT. This chain uses TRBV7-8 with TRBJ1-3; no definite D call. CDR1 SGHVS and CDR2 FQNEAQ come from the germline V gene. V lost 0 bases to trimming and J lost 0 bases, with 6 bases between them. The CDR3 totals 15 residues. The whole variable domain, remainder taken from reference TRBV7-8 and TRBJ1-3, is GAGVSQSPRYKVAKRGQDVALRCDPISGHVSLFWYQQALGQGPEFLTYFQNEAQLDKSGLPSDRFFAERPEGSVSTLKIQRTQQEDSAVYLCASSLAPGSGNTIYFGEGSWLTVV.

This clonotype has only a few counts. V gene TRBV7-2 combines with J gene TRBJ1-2; TRBD1 matches at 8 bases. J gave up 4 bases and V 0 bases, and 7 bases lay outside the gene matches. The CDR3 contains 16 residues. Germline lookup yields CDR1 SGHTA and CDR2 FQGNSA. This CDR3 reads CASSLAASGQVYGYTF. The CDR3 nucleotides are TGTGCCAGCAGCTTAGCCGCCTCGGGACAGGTCTATGGCTACACCTTC. Together with reference TRBV7-2 and TRBJ1-2, the CDR3 gives the full variable domain: GAGVSQSPSNKVTEKGKDVELRCDPISGHTALYWYRQSLGQGLEFLIYFQGNSAPDKSGLPSDRFSAERTGGSVSTLTIQRTQQEDSAVYLCASSLAASGQVYGYTFGSGTRLTVV.

This clonotype came up many times. The rearrangement joins TRBV12-3 or TRBV12-4 to TRBJ2-5, with 8 nucleotides matching TRBD2. CDR3 length equals 13 residues. V gave up 7 bases and J gave up 5 bases; unmatched junction bases: 6. DNA for the CDR3: TGTGCCAGCACCGTTACTAGCGGCGAGACCCAGTACTTC. It specifies CASTVTSGETQYF.

This clonotype has a handful of counts. This chain joins TRBV29-1 and TRBJ2-3; tentatively, D is TRBD2 (6 bases). The germline V gene encodes CDR1 SQVTM and CDR2 ANQGSEA. The CDR3 has 12 residues. V lost 7 bases and J lost 4, with 12 bases in between. CDR3 in DNA: TGCAGCGCCCATACGGGGGCAGATACGCAGTATTTT. Translated, it gives CSAHTGADTQYF.

This clonotype was counted at least ten times. This chain joins TRBV7-6 and TRBJ2-2, with TRBD2 as a possible D gene (5 bases). The germline CDR1 and CDR2 sequences are SGHVS and FNYEAQ. This CDR3 has 14 amino acids. V lost 6 bases and J 4 bases, leaving 12 bases between the germline ends. The CDR3: CASSWEFGTGELFF. The CDR3 nucleotides are TGTGCCAGCAGTTGGGAGTTCGGCACCGGGGAGCTGTTTTTT. Supplemented by reference TRBV7-6 and TRBJ2-2, the full variable domain reads GAGVSQSPRYKVTKRGQDVALRCDPISGHVSLYWYRQALGQGPEFLTYFNYEAQQDKSGLPNDRFSAERPEGSISTLTIQRTEQRDSAMYRCASSWEFGTGELFFGEGSRLTVL.

Details on this clonotype: At one of its ends the junction is not consistent with the germline gene, which may arise from a read error. This rearrangement joins TRBV15 to TRBJ2-1; D remains ambiguous. The CDR3 covers 14 residues. Germline lookup yields CDR1 LNHNV and CDR2 YYDKDF (reference sequence). The CDR3 DNA reads as TGTGTCACCAGCAGAGACCGGACCAAGAATGAGCAGTTCTTC. Its protein is CVTSRDRTKNEQFF. The full variable domain, its missing parts supplied by reference TRBV15 and TRBJ2-1, is DAMVIQNPRYQVTQFGKPVTLSCSQTLNHNVMYWYQQKSSQAPKLLFHYYDKDFNNEADTPDNFQSRRPNTSFCFLDIRSPGLGDTAMYLCVTSRDRTKNEQFFGPGTRLTVL.

This clonotype was counted a few times. The chain links TRBV20-1 to TRBJ2-7, with 10 positions matching TRBD2. The germline gives CDR1 DFQATT, CDR2 SNEGSKA (reference sequence). The CDR3 loop spans 17 amino acids. V shed 5 bases, J shed 5 bases, and the junction held 18 bases outside the gene matches. The CDR3: CSAPYVLSGRADNEQYF. CDR3 nucleotides: TGCAGTGCTCCCTATGTCCTAAGCGGGAGGGCCGACAACGAGCAGTACTTC.

In this sample, this clonotype turned up many times. The chain has TRBV7-6 and TRBJ2-7, with 7 bases matching TRBD1. Per germline, CDR1 SGHVS and CDR2 FNYEAQ. The CDR3 totals 16 residues. The V segment lost 3 bases and the J segment 2 bases; nucleotides outside the gene matches: 10. The CDR3 region has the DNA TGTGCCAGCAGCTTTGGGACAGACGGACCTCCCTACGAGCAGTACTTC. This codes for CASSFGTDGPPYEQYF. The variable domain in full, with the rest retrieved from reference TRBV7-6 and TRBJ2-7, is GAGVSQSPRYKVTKRGQDVALRCDPISGHVSLYWYRQALGQGPEFLTYFNYEAQQDKSGLPNDRFSAERPEGSISTLTIQRTEQRDSAMYRCASSFGTDGPPYEQYFGPGTRLTVT.

This clonotype was counted between two and nine times. The V and J genes are TRBV29-1 and TRBJ2-5; D possibly matches TRBD1 or TRBD2 (5 bases each). This CDR3 region has 12 residues. The V end was cut by 4 bases, the J end by 5 bases, with 11 bases between. Germline CDR1 SQVTM, CDR2 ANQGSEA. CDR3 in DNA: TGCAGCGTTGTCGGGACGTGGGAGACCCAGTACTTC. This gives the protein CSVVGTWETQYF.

This clonotype came up a few times. This chain connects TRBV20-1 to TRBJ1-5; the match to TRBD1 covers 7 bases. Germline V gene lookup returns CDR1 DFQATT and CDR2 SNEGSKA (reference sequence). Trimming at V came to 0 bases and at J to 0 bases, leaving 5 bases not matched to a gene. This CDR3 has 16 amino acids. As DNA, the CDR3 is TGCAGTGCTAGAGAATTGGGACAGATTAGCAATCAGCCCCAGCATTTT. Residues: CSARELGQISNQPQHF.

The chain has TRBV12-3 or TRBV12-4 and TRBJ2-1; 11 bases align to TRBD1. The CDR3 length is 19 residues. After removal of 4 bases from V and 2 bases from J, the junction contained 13 bases not matched to a gene. The CDR3 coding sequence is TGTGCCAGCAGTTCCCTCGGACAGGGGGCTTATGGGACCTACAATGAGCAGTTCTTC. It yields the protein CASSSLGQGAYGTYNEQFF.

The table lists this clonotype with many counts. The chain links TRBV28 to TRBJ2-5; tentative D call: TRBD2 (7 bases). The CDR3 is made up of 15 amino acids. Trimming cost V 10 bases and J 6 bases, with 24 bases left between them. In germline, CDR1 is MDHEN, CDR2 SYDVKM. CDR3: CATDRGALYRKTQYF. The CDR3, as DNA: TGTGCCACTGATCGGGGGGCCTTATACCGCAAGACCCAGTACTTC.

V gene TRBV9 combines with J gene TRBJ1-5; D is perhaps TRBD1 (5 bases). V was pared by 4 bases and J by 5 bases, with 16 bases between. The CDR3 has 15 residues. CDR1 SGDLS and CDR2 YYNGEE come from the germline V gene. CDR3 amino acids: CASSYSPTGDQPQHF. CDR3 nucleotide sequence: TGTGCCAGCAGCTACAGTCCCACAGGAGATCAGCCCCAGCATTTT. The entire variable domain, with the rest obtained from reference TRBV9 and TRBJ1-5, is as follows: DSGVTQTPKHLITATGQRVTLRCSPRSGDLSVYWYQQSLDQGLQFLIQYYNGEERAKGNILERFSAQQFPDLHSELNLSSLELGDSALYFCASSYSPTGDQPQHFGDGTRLSIL.

This chain links TRBV27 with TRBJ2-3; D possibly corresponds to TRBD1 (5 bases). This CDR3 has 14 amino acids. V lost 6 bases and J 2 bases, leaving 12 bases between the germline ends. Germline CDR1 MNHEY, CDR2 SMNVEV (reference sequence). The CDR3 loop is CASRTIRDTDTQYF. DNA of the CDR3: TGTGCCAGCAGAACCATCAGGGACACAGATACGCAGTATTTT.

V and J are TRBV6-2 or TRBV6-3 and TRBJ2-5; the D is unclear. Trimming stripped 0 bases from V and 1 base from J, with 6 bases between. CDR1 and CDR2 from the germline V gene are MNHEY and SVGEGT. This CDR3 region has 14 residues. The CDR3 loop is CASSYSGPQETQYF. CDR3 sequence (DNA): TGTGCCAGCAGTTACTCTGGGCCCCAAGAGACCCAGTACTTC.

In its sample, this clonotype was seen many times. This chain uses TRBV5-1 with TRBJ2-7; a possible D gene is TRBD1 (6 bases). The CDR3 contains 14 residues. Germline values: CDR1 SGHRS, CDR2 YFSETQ. Trimming left V 2 bases short and J 6 bases short, with 15 bases between. Written as DNA, the CDR3 is TGCGCCAGCAGCTTTACAGGGTTATCGAGCGAGCAGTACTTC. Translated: CASSFTGLSSEQYF. Variable domain in full (rest from reference TRBV5-1 and TRBJ2-7): KAGVTQTPRYLIKTRGQQVTLSCSPISGHRSVSWYQQTPGQGLQFLFEYFSETQRNKGNFPGRFSGRQFSNSRSEMNVSTLELGDSALYLCASSFTGLSSEQYFGPGTRLTVT.

In this sample, this clonotype turned up many times. This chain uses TRBV2 with TRBJ2-1; 8 nucleotides match TRBD2. V was clipped by 2 bases and J by 2 bases; unmatched bases: 2. The CDR3 extends over 15 amino acids. Germline V lookup: CDR1 SNHLY, CDR2 FYNNEI. The CDR3 DNA reads as TGTGCCAGCAGTGAAAAACTAGCGGCCTACAATGAGCAGTTCTTC. Translated, it gives CASSEKLAAYNEQFF.

The V gene is TRBV28, the J gene TRBJ1-2; the D is unclear. The CDR3 has 12 residues. V dropped 4 bases and J dropped 8 bases, with 11 bases sitting between them. From germline, CDR1 is MDHEN and CDR2 SYDVKM. DNA for the CDR3: TGTGCCAGCAGTTCCAGGTTACGGGGCTACACCTTC. This gives the protein CASSSRLRGYTF.

The CDR3 region has the DNA TGTGCCAGCAGCCCCGAAGGACAGCCCTATGAAAAACTGTTTTTT. It codes for CASSPEGQPYEKLFF. J is TRBJ1-4 and V is TRBV7-9; a weak D match, TRBD1 (6 bases). This CDR3 contains 15 residues. CDR1 is SEHNR and CDR2 is FQNEAQ in the germline V gene (reference sequence). V gave up 5 bases and J gave up 6 bases, with 16 bases separating them. The full variable domain, in which reference TRBV7-9 and TRBJ1-4 provide the parts outside the CDR3, is DTGVSQNPRHKITKRGQNVTFRCDPISEHNRLYWYRQTLGQGPEFLTYFQNEAQLEKSRLLSDRFSAERPKGSFSTLEIQRTEQGDSAMYLCASSPEGQPYEKLFFGSGTQLSVL.

The chain employs TRBV5-1 and TRBJ2-5; TRBD2 is a possible D gene (6 bases). The CDR3 is made up of 15 amino acids. The V gene lost 0 bases and the J gene lost 2 bases, with 11 bases spanning the gap. Germline V gives CDR1 SGHRS, CDR2 YFSETQ. CDR3 protein: CASSLARGRQETQYF. CDR3 nucleotide sequence: TGCGCCAGCAGCTTGGCCCGAGGGAGGCAAGAGACCCAGTACTTC.

This clonotype was observed a handful of times. This sequence joins TRBV7-9 and TRBJ2-2, with 7 bases lining up with TRBD1. The germline V gene encodes CDR1 SEHNR and CDR2 FQNEAQ (reference sequence). CDR3 size: 13 residues. This chain's CDR3 is CGPGQPNTGELFF. Written as DNA, the CDR3 is TGTGGACCGGGACAGCCGAACACCGGGGAGCTGTTTTTT.

The V gene is TRBV18, the J gene TRBJ1-4, with a tentative D call TRBD1 (5 bases). CDR1 is KGHSH and CDR2 is LQKENI in the germline V gene. The CDR3 sequence is 15 residues long. V gave up 4 bases and J gave up 14 bases, with 23 bases separating them. The CDR3 nucleotides read TGTGCCAGCTCACGGAAAGACAGACCCAATGAGGGGCTGTTTTTT. The encoded protein is CASSRKDRPNEGLFF.

This clonotype was detected many times. V usage is TRBV7-9 and J usage is TRBJ2-1, with D possibly matching TRBD2 (6 bases). The CDR3 totals 14 residues. V lost 3 bases, J lost 8 bases, and 14 bases lay in between. Germline loops: CDR1 SEHNR, CDR2 FQNEAQ (reference sequence). In DNA form, the CDR3 reads TGTGCCAGCAGCTTCGGAGGTTGGGAGGATGAGCAGTTCTTC. Translation gives CASSFGGWEDEQFF. Combining the CDR3 with reference TRBV7-9 and TRBJ2-1 gives the whole variable domain DTGVSQNPRHKITKRGQNVTFRCDPISEHNRLYWYRQTLGQGPEFLTYFQNEAQLEKSRLLSDRFSAERPKGSFSTLEIQRTEQGDSAMYLCASSFGGWEDEQFFGPGTRLTVL.

This clonotype was counted many times. This chain joins TRBV18 and TRBJ2-6; 12 bases are shared with TRBD2. The V segment lost 5 bases and the J segment 0 bases; nucleotides outside the gene matches: 8. This CDR3 has 19 residues. Germline V gene sequence: CDR1 KGHSH, CDR2 LQKENI. The CDR3 bases are TGTGCCAGCTCATCAGTGACTAGCGGGGGTAGCTCTGGGGCCAACGTCCTGACTTTC. Its protein is CASSSVTSGGSSGANVLTF.

This clonotype has more than one count but fewer than ten. The CDR3 region has the DNA TGTGCCAGCAGTTCCCACGGGACATCGAGCTACGAGCAGTACTTC. As protein: CASSSHGTSSYEQYF. The genes are TRBV28 and TRBJ2-7, with D possibly matching TRBD1 (6 bases). The CDR3 has 15 residues. Germline V gives CDR1 MDHEN, CDR2 SYDVKM. V was pared by 4 bases and J by 3 bases, with 16 bases between.